This T cell receptor (beta chain) is from a study of T cell responses to AZD1222 COVID-19 vaccine. Turning to this clone: What it binds is not known.

Looked up from germline, CDR1 is KGHSH and CDR2 is LQKENI. Trimming shortened V by 6 bases and J by 3 bases, and 12 bases separated the two germline ends. This CDR3 is 15 amino acids long. Study-wide results and limits: White British people made up most donors, females outnumbered males, and clonal diversity was possibly underestimated.

Clones were read by immunoSEQ multiplex PCR, and TCRdb kept only the in-frame ones, dropping some. The table includes some 190,000 clones, 70% to 90% detected once. The V call is TRBV18, the J call TRBJ1-6; D may be TRBD1 (6 bases). This clonotype was sampled from an adult in good health. The input for sequencing was peripheral blood, taken on day 0 of AZD1222 vaccination. The CDR3 DNA follows: TGTGCCAGCTCCAGGGGAACCAGCTATAATTCACCCCTCCACTTT. Its protein product is CASSRGTSYNSPLHF.